This T cell receptor (beta chain) was sequenced for a study of human T cells and chemical hapten exposure. About the study: Skin on the upper inner arm, 2 cm by 2 cm in size, was sensitized with 2% DPC. The patients, most of them female, presented with alopecia areata, totalis or universalis. Small volume differences among pooled libraries mainly caused per-sample TCR yield variation.

Specified time point: patch test 2, 6 weeks after DPC sensitization. Treatment specified: therapeutic diphenylcyclopropenone sensitization with weekly scalp DPC. TCRdb re-called the RACE reads with MiXCR, one entry per CDR3 protein. The table lists about 82,000 distinct CDR3 sequences, about 6.6% of them singletons. This clonotype was seen at least ten times. The CDR3 covers 14 residues. The V and J ends lost 7 bases and 3 bases respectively, with 16 bases between them. Looked up from germline, CDR1 is ENHRY and CDR2 is SYGVKD. The TCR sequence derives from a woman aged 25 to 45 with alopecia areata. Some clones in this sample may be carry-over from other donors' samples. Specimen: whole blood, collected in connection with sensitization to the hapten diphenylcyclopropenone (DPC). This chain uses TRBV10-3 with TRBJ2-7; D may be TRBD1 or TRBD2 (7 bases each). The CDR3 DNA reads TGTGCCATCACCCGTTCAGGGGGGGACTACGAGCAGTACTTC. Translating gives CAITRSGGDYEQYF.